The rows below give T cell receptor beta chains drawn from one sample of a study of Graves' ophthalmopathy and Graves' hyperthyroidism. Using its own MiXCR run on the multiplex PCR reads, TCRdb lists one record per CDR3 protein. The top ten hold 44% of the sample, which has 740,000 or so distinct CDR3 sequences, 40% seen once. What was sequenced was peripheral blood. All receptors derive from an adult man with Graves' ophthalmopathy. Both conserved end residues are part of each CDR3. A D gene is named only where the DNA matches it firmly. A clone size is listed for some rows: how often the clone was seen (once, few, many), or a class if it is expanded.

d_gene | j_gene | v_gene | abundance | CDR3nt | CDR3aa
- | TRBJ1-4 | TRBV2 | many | TGTGCCAGCAGTGCTCAGTCAACAACTAATGAAAAACTGTTTTTT | CASSAQSTTNEKLFF
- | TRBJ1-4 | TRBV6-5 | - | TGTGCCAGCAGTTACTCGGGATTAAATAAAAAACTGTTTTTT | CASSYSGLNKKLFF
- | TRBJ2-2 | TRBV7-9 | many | TGTGCCAGCAGTTCGCCAGGGGCAACGAACACCGGGGAGCTGTTTTTT | CASSSPGATNTGELFF
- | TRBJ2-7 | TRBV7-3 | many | TGTGCCAGCAGCTTCAGGACAGTCTCCTACGAGCAGTACTTC | CASSFRTVSYEQYF
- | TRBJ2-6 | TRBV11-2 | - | TGTGCCAGCAGCTTAGACAGGAGATCTGGGGCCAACGTCCTGACTTTC | CASSLDRRSGANVLTF
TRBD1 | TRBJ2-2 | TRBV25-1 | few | TGTGCCAGCAGTGAAGTAAGAGGGGGCGTTGGCGGGGAGCTGTTTTTT | CASSEVRGGVGGELFF
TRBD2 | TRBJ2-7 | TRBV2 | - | TGTGCCAGCAATACAGCGGGGGGGCTATCCGAGCAGTACTTC | CASNTAGGLSEQYF
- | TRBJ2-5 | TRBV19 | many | TGTGCCAGTAGATCCCCAGGGTCGGGAGAGACCCAGTACTTC | CASRSPGSGETQYF
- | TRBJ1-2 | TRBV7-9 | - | TGTGCCAGCAGCACTAACTCTTGGGGGGAAGGCTACACCTTC | CASSTNSWGEGYTF
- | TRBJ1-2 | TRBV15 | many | TGTGCCACCAGCAGAGTAATAGGGGACACTTCGGGTGGCTACACCTTC | CATSRVIGDTSGGYTF
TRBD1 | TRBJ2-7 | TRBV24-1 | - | TGTGCCACCAGTGACCCAGGGACAGGGGGCCCCGAGCAGTACTTC | CATSDPGTGGPEQYF
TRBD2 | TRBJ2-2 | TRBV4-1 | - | TGCGCCAGCAGCCGGGAGGGGACCACTCAGTCGGAGCTGTTTTTT | CASSREGTTQSELFF
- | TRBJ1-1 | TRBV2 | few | TGTGCCAGCGGGGGGGAACAGGGTACGACTGAAGCTTTCTTT | CASGGEQGTTEAFF
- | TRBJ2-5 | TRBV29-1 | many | TGCAGCGTTGATGAGGGAGCCCAGTACTTC | CSVDEGAQYF
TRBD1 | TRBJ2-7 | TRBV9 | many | TGTGCCAGCAGCGCGGGACAGCAACCCTACGAGCAGTACTTC | CASSAGQQPYEQYF
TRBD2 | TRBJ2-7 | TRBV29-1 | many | TGCAGCGCCTGGGGAGCGGGAGGCTCCTACGAGCAGTACTTC | CSAWGAGGSYEQYF
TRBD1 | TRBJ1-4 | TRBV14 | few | TGTGCCAGCAGCCAATCCGGGACAGCCGCAAATGAAAAACTGTTTTTT | CASSQSGTAANEKLFF
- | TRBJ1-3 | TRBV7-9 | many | TGTGCCAGCATCTCCGACAGCCTATCTGGAAACACCATATATTTT | CASISDSLSGNTIYF
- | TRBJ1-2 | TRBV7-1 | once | TGTGTCAGCAGCGACATTTCAGGGGAAGAAGGCTACACCTTC | CVSSDISGEEGYTF
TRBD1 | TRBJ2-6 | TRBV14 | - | TGTGCCAGCAACCCGACAGGGGGCCGTTCTGGGGCCAACGTCCTGACTTTC | CASNPTGGRSGANVLTF
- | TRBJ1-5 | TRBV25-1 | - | TGTGCCAGCAGTGAAATCGGGGCCGGGGAGACCCAGCATTTT | CASSEIGAGETQHF
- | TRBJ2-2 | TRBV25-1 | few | TGTGCCAGCAGTTACCGCCAAGGAGTCGGGGAGCTGTTTTTT | CASSYRQGVGELFF
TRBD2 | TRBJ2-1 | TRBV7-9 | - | TGTGCCAGCAGCCCCGATAGCGGGAGACAAGGTGAGCAGTTCTTC | CASSPDSGRQGEQFF
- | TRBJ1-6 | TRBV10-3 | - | TGTGCCAGCTCACCACAAGGGGCAGAGAATTCACCCCTCCACTTT | CASSPQGAENSPLHF
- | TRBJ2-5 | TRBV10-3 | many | TGTGCCAGCCAACCACGGACCCAGGGGACCCAGTACTTC | CASQPRTQGTQYF
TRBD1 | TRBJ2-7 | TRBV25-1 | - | TGTGCCAGCAGTTTCTCGGACAGGGCCACCTACGAGCAGTACTTC | CASSFSDRATYEQYF
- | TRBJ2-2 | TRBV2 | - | TGTGCCAGCAGCCACCAGGGGACCGGGGAGCTGTTTTTT | CASSHQGTGELFF
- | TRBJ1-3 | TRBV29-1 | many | TGCAGCGCAGGGCCATCGTCCTCTGGAAACACCATATATTTT | CSAGPSSSGNTIYF